This T cell receptor beta chain derives from a study of T cell responses to AZD1222 COVID-19 vaccine. Overall study results and limits: The CD4 TCRs associated with vaccination extended across spike and predominated at 160-218 and 743-854. The sample set comprised mostly white British donors with more females, and clonal diversity was possibly underestimated.

This table comes from immunoSEQ multiplex PCR, and its TCRdb copy is limited to in-frame clones, with some not included. The sample holds 110,000 or so clones, roughly nine tenths seen once. Comment on this clone: Its cognate antigen is unknown.

The TCR originated in an adult in good health. Specimen: peripheral blood, collected on day 0 of AZD1222 vaccination.

CDR3 residues: CASENGGIDEKLFF. The CDR3 DNA reads as TGTGCCAGCGAAAACGGGGGAATTGATGAAAAACTGTTTTTT. The V gene is TRBV2, the J gene TRBJ1-4; D is perhaps TRBD1 (5 bases). The CDR3 spans 14 residues. CDR1 and CDR2 (germline): SNHLY, FYNNEI. V lost 8 bases to trimming and J lost 6 bases, with 16 bases between them. The entire variable domain, with the rest obtained from reference TRBV2 and TRBJ1-4, is as follows: EPEVTQTPSHQVTQMGQEVILRCVPISNHLYFYWYRQILGQKVEFLVSFYNNEISEKSEIFDDQFSVERPDGSNFTLKIRSTKLEDSAMYFCASENGGIDEKLFFGSGTQLSVL.